This record concerns one T cell receptor (beta chain) sequence. The sample comes from a study of CD8 T cells in Susac syndrome. Sequencing of TCR beta, carried out with a high-throughput approach, was applied to CD8+ and CD4+ T cells from the blood. FACS was used to enrich TEMRA cells, whereas the CD8+ and CD4+ T cells were obtained by negative isolation. Germline V gene lookup returns CDR1 DFQATT and CDR2 SNEGSKA (reference sequence). The CDR3 has 13 residues. V was trimmed by 4 bases and J by 2 bases, leaving 9 bases between them. RNA was extracted with the RNeasy kit, and a quantity of roughly 0.5 to 1 ug was reverse transcribed using random hexamers. Via MiXCR, TCRdb re-called the immunoSEQ multiplex PCR reads, giving one row per CDR3 protein. The sample consists of about 180,000 distinct CDR3 sequences, almost 96% of them appearing once.

The chain carries TRBV20-1 and TRBJ1-5; D is uncertain. This TCR derives from a human donor with multiple sclerosis. The sequencing input was CD4+ T cells from PBMCs. The CDR3 bases are TGCAGTGCTAAGGTGACGGGCAATCAGCCCCAGCATTTT. Encoded protein: CSAKVTGNQPQHF.